This T cell receptor beta chain was documented in a study of T-cell reconstitution after alpha-beta-depleted transplantation in children. Unique molecular identifiers were used in preparing the TCRbeta library. From the PCR reads, TCRdb called clonotypes with MiXCR, one entry per CDR3 protein. The table includes around 200,000 distinct CDR3 sequences, 7.5% to 9.5% detected once. The CDR3 spans 14 residues. CDR1 and CDR2 from the germline V gene are SGHRS and YFSETQ. With V trimmed by 4 bases and J by 8 bases, 8 bases remained unmatched. This clonotype was picked up a small number of times. Sequenced here: PBMCs, mostly from graft donor cells, sampled 360 days after TCRalphabeta/CD19-depleted stem cell transplant. The chain recombines TRBV5-1 with TRBJ2-1; 8 bases align to TRBD1. The source is a male patient between 2 and 10 years old who had a stem cell transplant for acute myeloid leukemia, so the T cells may come from the graft donor. This chain's CDR3 is CASSPGQERHEQFF. The CDR3 DNA reads as TGCGCCAGCAGCCCGGGACAGGAAAGGCATGAGCAGTTCTTC.